This is a list of T cell receptor beta chains from one sample in a study of a mutant IDH1 vaccine in newly diagnosed glioma. Some clones are missing from TCRdb's copy, which holds only in-frame ones; the method was immunoSEQ multiplex PCR. This sample yields roughly 68,000 clones, of which 60% to 85% are seen a single time; 7% to 10% belongs to the top ten. The sequenced sample was PBMCs, obtained from a glioma patient treated with radiotherapy, temozolomide or both. The receptor source for this set is a middle-aged man with glioma. Both conserved end residues are part of each CDR3. D genes are given only for firm matches. Not all rows give a size; the values are once, few, many and, for expanded clones, a class.

j_call clone_size d_call v_call cdr3_aa cdr3_nt
TRBJ2-7 - TRBD1 TRBV7-9 CASSPTGGGEQYF TGTGCCAGCAGCCCTACAGGGGGTGGCGAGCAGTACTTC
TRBJ2-3 - - TRBV9 CASSAFTDTQYF TGTGCCAGCAGCGCGTTCACAGATACGCAGTATTTT
TRBJ2-7 - - TRBV7-2 CASSVSSFSYEQYF TGTGCCAGCAGCGTATCCTCGTTTTCCTACGAGCAGTACTTC
TRBJ1-1 - - TRBV6-5 CASSSPGSLNTEAFF TGTGCCAGCAGTTCTCCGGGCTCCCTGAACACTGAAGCTTTCTTT
TRBJ1-1 - - TRBV7-6 CASSLVAGPTEAFF TGTGCCAGCAGCTTAGTGGCAGGGCCCACTGAAGCTTTCTTT
TRBJ2-1 - - TRBV7-2 CASSLEGGEQFF TGTGCCAGCAGCTTAGAGGGCGGTGAGCAGTTCTTC
TRBJ1-1 - - TRBV9 CASSDEGEAFF TGTGCCAGCAGCGATGAGGGTGAAGCTTTCTTT
TRBJ1-5 - TRBD1 TRBV4-1 CASSQGDREYQPQHF TGCGCCAGCAGCCAAGGAGACAGGGAATACCAGCCCCAGCATTTT
TRBJ2-1 - TRBD1 TRBV5-5 CASSWTGSSYNEQFF TGTGCCAGCAGTTGGACAGGGAGCTCCTACAATGAGCAGTTCTTC
TRBJ1-1 - - TRBV9 CASGRTNTEAFF TGTGCCAGCGGGCGGACGAACACTGAAGCTTTCTTT
TRBJ1-2 - - TRBV2 CASSEKGYYGYTF TGTGCCAGCAGTGAAAAGGGCTACTATGGCTACACCTTC
TRBJ2-5 - - TRBV30 CAWSLIQETQYF TGTGCCTGGAGTTTAATCCAAGAGACCCAGTACTTC
TRBJ2-7 - TRBD1 TRBV29-1 CSVEGGTGIPYEQYF TGCAGCGTTGAAGGAGGGACAGGGATTCCTTACGAGCAGTACTTC
TRBJ2-3 - TRBD2 TRBV5-1 CASSRGLAGGQRTDTQYF TGCGCCAGCAGCCGGGGACTAGCGGGGGGGCAGCGGACAGATACGCAGTATTTT
TRBJ1-1 few - TRBV6-6 CASRHRDLNTEAFF TGTGCCAGCAGACACAGGGATCTGAACACTGAAGCTTTCTTT
TRBJ2-2 - - TRBV6-5 CASSPPGDVGELFF TGTGCCAGCAGTCCACCCGGGGATGTCGGGGAGCTGTTTTTT
TRBJ2-3 once TRBD2 TRBV30 CAWSGGLGPDTQYF TGTGCCTGGAGTGGAGGACTAGGCCCAGATACGCAGTATTTT
TRBJ1-5 - - TRBV30 CAWSTDGAQPQHF TGTGCCTGGAGTACTGACGGTGCACAGCCCCAGCATTTT
TRBJ1-1 - - TRBV4-2 CASSQGVRSTTEAFF TGTGCCAGCAGCCAAGGGGTGAGGTCGACGACTGAAGCTTTCTTT
TRBJ2-5 - TRBD1 TRBV5-4 CASSRDRGREETQYF TGTGCCAGCAGCCGTGACAGGGGGAGGGAAGAGACCCAGTACTTC
TRBJ1-2 - - TRBV2 CASGRDPYGYTF TGTGCCAGCGGCCGGGACCCTTATGGCTACACCTTC
TRBJ2-7 - TRBD2 TRBV6-6 CASSYGGVSSYEQYF TGTGCCAGCAGTTATGGGGGGGTTTCCTCCTACGAGCAGTACTTC
TRBJ2-5 - - TRBV20-1 CSARETQYF TGCAGTGCTAGAGAGACCCAGTACTTC
TRBJ2-5 - TRBD1 TRBV6-5 CASRRTGAQETQYF TGTGCCAGCAGGCGAACAGGGGCCCAAGAGACCCAGTACTTC
TRBJ1-3 - - TRBV19 CASSLGGSSGNTIYF TGTGCCAGTAGCCTGGGGGGTTCCTCTGGAAACACCATATATTTT
TRBJ2-1 - TRBD2 TRBV5-1 CASSVGTTYNEQFF TGCGCCAGCAGCGTCGGGACTACCTACAATGAGCAGTTCTTC
TRBJ2-7 - TRBD2 TRBV28 CASGTSGGRYEQYF TGTGCCAGCGGCACTAGCGGGGGAAGGTACGAGCAGTACTTC
TRBJ2-7 - - TRBV7-9 CASGTAYEQYF TGTGCCAGTGGTACGGCCTACGAGCAGTACTTC
TRBJ2-7 - TRBD2 TRBV5-1 CASSSSGGSTYEQYF TGCGCCAGCAGCTCCAGCGGGGGCTCTACCTACGAGCAGTACTTC
TRBJ2-6 - - TRBV30 CAYRRSGANVLTF TGTGCCTACCGAAGGTCTGGGGCCAACGTCCTGACTTTC
TRBJ2-7 - TRBD1 TRBV28 CASRSTGVTFGDF TGTGCCAGCAGATCGACAGGGGTGACGTTCGGGGACTTC
TRBJ2-3 - - TRBV2 CASIAGSGDTQYF TGTGCCAGCATTGCAGGTTCAGGAGATACGCAGTATTTT
TRBJ1-2 - - TRBV30 CAWGRPGTALGYTF TGTGCCTGGGGTCGACCCGGGACGGCATTGGGCTACACCTTC
TRBJ1-3 - TRBD1 TRBV7-9 CASNRDSSGNTIYF TGTGCCAGTAACCGGGACAGCTCTGGAAACACCATATATTTT
TRBJ2-7 - - TRBV9 CASSVGGHGLVEQYF TGTGCCAGCAGCGTAGGTGGACATGGGTTGGTCGAGCAGTACTTC
TRBJ2-7 - TRBD1 TRBV15 CATSSDRGRYEQYF TGTGCCACCAGCTCAGACAGGGGGCGGTACGAGCAGTACTTC
TRBJ2-1 - - TRBV5-1 CASSYSLNEQFF TGCGCCAGCAGCTACTCACTCAATGAGCAGTTCTTC
TRBJ1-2 - - TRBV5-4 CASSPSGDYGYTF TGTGCCAGCAGCCCTTCCGGGGACTATGGCTACACCTTC
TRBJ2-2 - - TRBV9 CASSAGLQNTGELFF TGTGCCAGCAGCGCGGGACTTCAGAACACCGGGGAGCTGTTTTTT
TRBJ2-1 - TRBD2 TRBV5-1 CASSLRLAGGNNEQFF TGCGCCAGCAGCTTGAGGCTAGCGGGGGGTAACAATGAGCAGTTCTTC
TRBJ1-2 - - TRBV10-3 CAISDLGPLGSYTF TGTGCCATCAGTGACTTGGGACCGCTCGGGAGCTACACCTTC
TRBJ1-1 - - TRBV14 CASSTSMNTEAFF TGTGCCAGCAGCACTAGCATGAACACTGAAGCTTTCTTT
TRBJ1-6 - - TRBV7-8 CASSLTHSFSNSPLHF TGTGCCAGCAGCTTAACTCATAGTTTCTCTAATTCACCCCTCCACTTT
TRBJ1-1 - TRBD1 TRBV5-1 CASSQDRANMNTEAFF TGCGCCAGCAGCCAGGACAGGGCAAACATGAACACTGAAGCTTTCTTT
TRBJ2-3 once - TRBV29-1 CSARDRDMDTQYF TGCAGCGCCAGGGATAGGGATATGGATACGCAGTATTTT
TRBJ2-2 few - TRBV10-3 CAISEIANGELFF TGTGCCATCAGTGAGATAGCGAACGGGGAGCTGTTTTTT
TRBJ2-7 - - TRBV2 CASNGIRGAYEQYF TGTGCCAGCAACGGCATCCGAGGGGCCTACGAGCAGTACTTC
TRBJ2-3 few TRBD1 TRBV30 CAWSAPGTGTADTQYF TGTGCCTGGAGTGCACCCGGGACAGGGACGGCAGATACGCAGTATTTT
TRBJ1-4 - TRBD1 TRBV19 CASRGTGGDEKLFF TGTGCCAGTAGAGGGACAGGAGGGGATGAAAAACTGTTTTTT
TRBJ2-7 - TRBD1 TRBV7-9 CASSLVYRGDRTYEQYF TGTGCCAGCAGCTTAGTATACAGGGGGGACAGAACCTACGAGCAGTACTTC
TRBJ1-3 few - TRBV4-1 CASSRHGGLRSPGNTIYF TGCGCCAGCAGCCGCCATGGGGGCTTACGGTCACCTGGAAACACCATATATTTT
TRBJ2-7 - - TRBV19 CASRGTLGYEQYF TGTGCCAGTAGGGGGACATTGGGCTACGAGCAGTACTTC
TRBJ2-7 - - TRBV19 CASSIGIVAGQSEQYF TGTGCCAGTAGTATAGGGATTGTAGCCGGACAGTCCGAGCAGTACTTC